Listed here are 3 T cell receptor beta chains from one sample, sequenced in a study of liver allograft versus peripheral blood T cells. Overall study: T cell receptor repertoires in transplanted livers were compared with those in recipients' peripheral blood.

Using its own MiXCR run on the reads, TCRdb lists one record per CDR3 protein. The sample carries about 9,200 distinct CDR3 sequences, 19% recorded once. Receptors were obtained from a human patient who had a liver transplant. Part of the T cell pool may stem from the graft donor.

As for this clonotype: Given a much more abundant clone one base away, this may be a read error. This chain uses TRBV5-5 with TRBJ1-1; D remains ambiguous. CDR1 and CDR2 (germline): SGHKS, YYEKEE (reference sequence). This CDR3 comprises 14 residues. The CDR3 nucleotides are TGTGCCAGCAGCTTGGAAAGGGAGCGGACTGAAGCTTTATTT. This translates into CASSLERERTEALF.

The CDR3 DNA reads TGTGCCAGCAGTTTCGTTGCAAACCTAGGGGGTTACAATGAGCAGTTCTTC. This translates into CASSFVANLGGYNEQFF. The V call is TRBV12-3 or TRBV12-4, the J call TRBJ2-1; D is possibly TRBD1 (6 bases). The germline V and J ends were trimmed by 3 bases and 4 bases, with 19 bases remaining between them. The CDR3 is 17 amino acids.

Sample share makes this clonotype medium-sized. The chain employs TRBV28 and TRBJ1-1; TRBD1 agrees at 7 bases. CDR1 is MDHEN, CDR2 SYDVKM, per germline. The length of the CDR3 is 16 residues. V lost 5 bases to trimming and J lost 1 base; unmatched junction nucleotides: 10. The CDR3 loop is CASSKTGHGANTEAFF. CDR3 sequence (DNA): TGTGCCAGCAGTAAGACAGGGCACGGCGCGAACACTGAAGCTTTCTTT.